This T cell receptor (beta chain) was captured by sequencing in a study of blood T cell repertoires in COVID-19. The CDR3 totals 13 residues. This clone was counted once. At one end, the junction sequence differs from germline, possibly due to a read error. Produced via immunoSEQ multiplex PCR; TCRdb's table is partial and in-frame only. The sample lists under 200,000 clones, 75% to 85% occurring once. The sequence was obtained from a middle-aged woman with COVID-19, enrolled during active disease. Sequencing was carried out using peripheral blood. The V and J genes are TRBV12-3 or TRBV12-4 and TRBJ2-7; no reliable D call. The CDR3 loop is CASSKLLSSEQYF. In DNA, the CDR3 is TGTGCCAGCAGCAAACTTCTATCCTCCGAGCAGTACTTC.